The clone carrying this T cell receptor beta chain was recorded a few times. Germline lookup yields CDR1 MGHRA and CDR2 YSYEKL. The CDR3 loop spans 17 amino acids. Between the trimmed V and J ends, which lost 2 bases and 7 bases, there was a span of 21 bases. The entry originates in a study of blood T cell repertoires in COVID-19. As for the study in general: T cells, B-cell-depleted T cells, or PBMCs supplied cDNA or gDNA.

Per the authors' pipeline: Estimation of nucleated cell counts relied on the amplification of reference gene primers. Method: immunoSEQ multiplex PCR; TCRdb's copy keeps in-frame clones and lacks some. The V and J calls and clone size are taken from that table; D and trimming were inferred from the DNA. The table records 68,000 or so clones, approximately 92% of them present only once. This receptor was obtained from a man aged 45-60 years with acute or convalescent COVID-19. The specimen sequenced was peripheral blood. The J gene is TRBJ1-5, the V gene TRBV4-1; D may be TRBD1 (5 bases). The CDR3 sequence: CASSQTPGLALGQPQHF. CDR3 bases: TGCGCCAGCAGCCAAACCCCAGGGTTGGCATTGGGGCAGCCCCAGCATTTT.